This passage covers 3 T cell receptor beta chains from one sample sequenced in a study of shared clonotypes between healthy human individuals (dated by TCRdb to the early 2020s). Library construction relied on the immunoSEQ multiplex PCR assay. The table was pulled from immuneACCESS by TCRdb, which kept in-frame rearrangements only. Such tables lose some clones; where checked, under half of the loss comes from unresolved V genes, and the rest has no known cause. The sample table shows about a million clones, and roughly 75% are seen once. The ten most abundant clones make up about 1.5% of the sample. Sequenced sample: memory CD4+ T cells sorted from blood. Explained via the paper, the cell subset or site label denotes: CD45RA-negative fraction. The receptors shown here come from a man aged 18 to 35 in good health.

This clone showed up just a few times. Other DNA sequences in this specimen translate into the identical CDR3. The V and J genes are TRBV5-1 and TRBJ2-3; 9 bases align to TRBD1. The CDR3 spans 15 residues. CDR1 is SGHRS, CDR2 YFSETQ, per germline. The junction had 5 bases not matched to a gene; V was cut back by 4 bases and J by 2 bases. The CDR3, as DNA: TGCGCCAGCAGCCTGGACAGGGGACCCACAGATACGCAGTATTTT. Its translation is CASSLDRGPTDTQYF.

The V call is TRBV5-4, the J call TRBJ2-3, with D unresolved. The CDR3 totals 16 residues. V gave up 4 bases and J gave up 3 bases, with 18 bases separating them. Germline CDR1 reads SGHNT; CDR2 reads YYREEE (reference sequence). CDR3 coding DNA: TGTGCCAGCAGCCCGGCAGGCGGCTGGCGGACAGATACGCAGTATTTT. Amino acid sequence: CASSPAGGWRTDTQYF.

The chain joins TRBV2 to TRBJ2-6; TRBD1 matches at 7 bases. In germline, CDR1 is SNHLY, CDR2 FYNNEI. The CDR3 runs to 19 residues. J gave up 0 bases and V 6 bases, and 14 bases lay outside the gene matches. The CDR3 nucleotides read TGTGCCAGCAGGAAAATAGGACGACAGGGAAGCTCTGGGGCCAACGTCCTGACTTTC. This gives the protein CASRKIGRQGSSGANVLTF. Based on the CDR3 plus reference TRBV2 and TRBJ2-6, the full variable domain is EPEVTQTPSHQVTQMGQEVILRCVPISNHLYFYWYRQILGQKVEFLVSFYNNEISEKSEIFDDQFSVERPDGSNFTLKIRSTKLEDSAMYFCASRKIGRQGSSGANVLTFGAGSRLTVL.